One sample yielded the 20 T cell receptor beta chains listed below, sequenced in a study of blood T cell repertoires in COVID-19. Sequencing was performed with immunoSEQ multiplex PCR; in TCRdb, only in-frame clones are kept and a portion is missing. The data show 200,000 to 250,000 clones, approximately 88% seen once. The sequenced sample was PBMCs or T cells enriched from blood (not recorded which). All receptors derive from a woman aged 25 to 39 who had been exposed to COVID-19.

This sequence joins TRBV5-1 and TRBJ1-1; D is unclear. Trimming removed 0 bases from V and 6 bases from J, with 15 bases in between. Germline V lookup: CDR1 SGHRS, CDR2 YFSETQ. CDR3 length: 15 residues. CDR3 DNA sequence: TGCGCCAGCAGCTTGGGGCCGGGAGGGATGGCTGAAGCTTTCTTT. Protein: CASSLGPGGMAEAFF.

The rearrangement links TRBV28 to TRBJ1-1; no firm D call. The germline V gene has CDR1 MDHEN and CDR2 SYDVKM. V lost 10 bases and J lost 1, with 16 bases in between. The CDR3 has 14 amino acids. The CDR3 DNA reads TGTGCCACCCTCCGGTCCAAGCGGAACACTGAAGCTTTCTTT. Amino acids: CATLRSKRNTEAFF.

This chain uses TRBV5-4 with TRBJ1-2; 7 nucleotides line up with TRBD1. This CDR3 has 16 residues. Germline V lookup: CDR1 SGHNT, CDR2 YYREEE (reference sequence). Trimming cost V 4 bases and J 6 bases; bases outside gene matches: 15. CDR3 region: CASSPPRQGSINGYTF. The CDR3 region has the DNA TGTGCCAGCAGCCCACCCCGACAGGGAAGTATCAATGGCTACACCTTC.

This clone was detected only once. This sequence joins TRBV3-1 (or the pseudogene TRBV3-2) and TRBJ1-1; 9 positions agree with TRBD1. Losses at the gene ends were 4 bases for V and 5 bases for J; bases not matched to a gene: 5. This CDR3 is built from 14 residues. Germline V gene lookup returns CDR1 LGHDT and CDR2 YNNKEL (reference sequence). DNA of the CDR3: TGTGCCAGCAGCCCGATGACAGGGGGAACTGAAGCTTTCTTT. Amino acid sequence: CASSPMTGGTEAFF.

This clone was counted once. The chain is built from TRBV19 and TRBJ1-5, with D maybe TRBD1 (6 bases). V lost 5 bases, J lost 4 bases, and 15 bases lay in between. Germline V gene lookup returns CDR1 LNHDA and CDR2 SQIVND (reference sequence). The CDR3 covers 15 residues. CDR3 bases: TGTGCCAGTAGTGAACGACAGGCCTTAAATCAGCCCCAGCATTTT. Amino acids: CASSERQALNQPQHF.

This chain joins TRBV6-5 and TRBJ1-5; 9 bases agree with TRBD1. V was clipped by 6 bases and J by 3 bases; unmatched bases: 6. Germline assignment: CDR1 MNHEY and CDR2 SVGAGI. The length of the CDR3 is 15 residues. The CDR3 nucleotides read TGTGCCAGCAGGGCACAGGGGGCGGACAATCAGCCCCAGCATTTT. As protein: CASRAQGADNQPQHF.

The chain has TRBV6-5 and TRBJ1-1; a weak D match, TRBD1 (6 bases). Germline values: CDR1 MNHEY, CDR2 SVGAGI. With 4 bases removed from V and 5 bases from J, the gap between germline ends came to 14 bases. This CDR3 is built from 14 residues. DNA of the CDR3: TGTGCCAGCAGTTCAGGACAGATGCGGACTGAAGCTTTCTTT. Translation: CASSSGQMRTEAFF.

The chain carries TRBV19 and TRBJ2-7, with a tentative D call TRBD1 (6 bases). The CDR3 length is 14 residues. The V gene's germline CDR1 is LNHDA and CDR2 SQIVND (reference sequence). The ends were cut back, 2 bases at V and 2 bases at J, with 10 bases in the middle. CDR3 coding DNA: TGTGCCAGTAGTATACCGGGACACCCCTACGAGCAGTACTTC. Translating gives CASSIPGHPYEQYF. The full variable domain, rest sourced from reference TRBV19 and TRBJ2-7, is DGGITQSPKYLFRKEGQNVTLSCEQNLNHDAMYWYRQDPGQGLRLIYYSQIVNDFQKGDIAEGYSVSREKKESFPLTVTSAQKNPTAFYLCASSIPGHPYEQYFGPGTRLTVT.

This chain connects TRBV2 to TRBJ2-1; a weak D match, TRBD2 (5 bases). Trimming removed 1 base from V and 3 bases from J, with 10 bases in between. CDR1 is SNHLY and CDR2 is FYNNEI in the germline V gene. The CDR3 sequence is 15 residues long. In DNA, the CDR3 is TGTGCCAGCAGTGAAGGTGAGGGCTTCTACAATGAGCAGTTCTTC. Translation: CASSEGEGFYNEQFF. The variable domain in full, completed from reference TRBV2 and TRBJ2-1, reads EPEVTQTPSHQVTQMGQEVILRCVPISNHLYFYWYRQILGQKVEFLVSFYNNEISEKSEIFDDQFSVERPDGSNFTLKIRSTKLEDSAMYFCASSEGEGFYNEQFFGPGTRLTVL.

J is TRBJ1-2 and V is TRBV30, with D possibly being TRBD1 (5 bases). The germline V and J ends were trimmed by 2 bases and 1 base, with 14 bases remaining between them. CDR3 length: 15 amino acids. Germline CDR1 reads GTSNPN; CDR2 reads SVGIG (reference sequence). The CDR3 bases are TGTGCCTGGAGTTTCCGACAGACGAGTAACTATGGCTACACCTTC. Translation: CAWSFRQTSNYGYTF.

J is TRBJ2-1 and V is TRBV12-3 or TRBV12-4; TRBD2 agrees at 7 bases. Losses at the gene ends were 5 bases for V and 7 bases for J; bases not matched to a gene: 5. The CDR3 runs to 13 residues. For the CDR3, the DNA is TGTGCCAGCAGTCGGACTAGTTCGAATGAGCAGTTCTTC. This encodes CASSRTSSNEQFF.

This clone was counted a single time. V is TRBV7-3 and J is TRBJ1-5; D uncertain. Trimming pared 0 bases from V and 4 bases from J, leaving 4 bases between. Germline CDR1 reads SGHTA; CDR2 reads FQGTGA. The CDR3 has 13 amino acids. This chain's CDR3 is CASSLTSNQPQHF. CDR3 DNA sequence: TGTGCCAGCAGCTTAACCAGTAATCAGCCCCAGCATTTT.

The chain uses TRBV3-1 (or the pseudogene TRBV3-2) and TRBJ2-7; 13 nucleotides match TRBD2. Looked up from germline, CDR1 is LGHDT and CDR2 is YNNKEL (reference sequence). CDR3 length: 17 amino acids. Trimming removed 0 bases from V and 2 bases from J; junction bases left unmatched: 4. The CDR3 DNA is TGTGCCAGCAGCCAAGATCAAGGACTAGCGGGGGCCTACGAGCAGTACTTC. The encoded protein is CASSQDQGLAGAYEQYF.

This chain links TRBV4-1 with TRBJ2-7; 8 nucleotides line up with TRBD1. J was trimmed by 3 bases and V by 1 base; bases with no gene match: 14. The CDR3 has 18 amino acids. The germline V gene has CDR1 MGHRA and CDR2 YSYEKL. The CDR3 is CASSQGLSGQGAFYEQYF. The CDR3 DNA reads TGCGCCAGCAGCCAAGGGCTATCAGGGCAGGGGGCCTTCTACGAGCAGTACTTC.

J is TRBJ2-4 and V is TRBV12-3 or TRBV12-4, with D possibly being TRBD1 (6 bases). The CDR3 is made up of 13 amino acids. V dropped 6 bases and J dropped 9 bases, with 15 bases sitting between them. The DNA of the CDR3 is TGTGCCAGCAGCTCGGACAGAGATCGCATTCAGTACTTC. Its protein product is CASSSDRDRIQYF.

The rearrangement links TRBV5-1 to TRBJ2-1; 8 bases match TRBD1. Germline V gene lookup returns CDR1 SGHRS and CDR2 YFSETQ. V trimming: 4 bases; J trimming: 6 bases; junction bases outside the gene matches: 12. The CDR3 covers 16 residues. For the CDR3, the DNA is TGCGCCAGCAGCCCCTCCGTGGACAGGGAGACCAATGAGCAGTTCTTC. Encoded protein: CASSPSVDRETNEQFF.

The gene calls are TRBV2 and TRBJ1-1, with a weak D call TRBD1 (6 bases). Trimming stripped 7 bases from V and 0 bases from J, with 9 bases between. From germline, CDR1 is SNHLY and CDR2 FYNNEI. The CDR3 is 13 residues long. The CDR3 nucleotides are TGTGCCAGCATTTCAGGGGTGAACACTGAAGCTTTCTTT. Translation: CASISGVNTEAFF.

This clone was picked up one time. The V call is TRBV6-4, the J call TRBJ1-1, with 12 bases identical to TRBD1. Germline lookup yields CDR1 MRHNA and CDR2 SNTAGT. The CDR3 contains 13 residues. The junction had 0 bases not matched to a gene; V was cut back by 2 bases and J by 8 bases. CDR3 in DNA: TGTGCCAGCAGTGACGGGACAGGGGGCGAAGCTTTCTTT. It codes for CASSDGTGGEAFF.

V and J are TRBV5-4 and TRBJ1-1; no clear D. CDR1 is SGHNT, CDR2 YYREEE, per germline (reference sequence). Trimming left V 0 bases short and J 2 bases short, with 8 bases between. The CDR3 is 14 amino acids. The CDR3 nucleotides are TGTGCCAGCAGCTTGGCCGCGGCTAACACTGAAGCTTTCTTT. Protein sequence: CASSLAAANTEAFF.

This chain connects TRBV5-5 to TRBJ2-1; TRBD2 aligns across 7 bases. V lost 5 bases to trimming and J lost 5 bases; unmatched junction nucleotides: 13. This CDR3 has 16 residues. The germline CDR1 and CDR2 sequences are SGHKS and YYEKEE (reference sequence). DNA for the CDR3: TGTGCCAGCAGTCGCATTGGACTAGTGAGGAACAATGAGCAGTTCTTC. Translated, it gives CASSRIGLVRNNEQFF.